This paragraph reports one T cell receptor beta chain. These data come from a study of T cell responses to AZD1222 COVID-19 vaccine. This CDR3 has 13 amino acids. Trimming stripped 6 bases from V and 7 bases from J, with 14 bases between. Germline V gene lookup returns CDR1 SGDLS and CDR2 YYNGEE. Sequencing was performed with immunoSEQ multiplex PCR; in TCRdb, only in-frame clones are kept and a portion is missing. The table has about 190,000 clones, around 87% seen once. The source was peripheral blood, collected on day 0 of AZD1222 vaccination. This TCR came from an adult in good health. The chain carries TRBV9 and TRBJ2-1; D may be TRBD2 (5 bases). For the CDR3, the DNA is TGTGCCAGCACTCCTCGGGGTGGAAATGAGCAGTTCTTC. This codes for CASTPRGGNEQFF.